These T cell receptor beta chains were read from a single sample in a study of T cell responses to AZD1222 COVID-19 vaccine. TCRdb's table, derived via immunoSEQ multiplex PCR, lists solely in-frame clones and lacks some. The sample lists 150,000 or so clones; 85% to 95% were seen once. The source material was peripheral blood, sampled on day 0 of AZD1222 vaccination. These receptors all stem from an adult in good health. The CDR3 runs from the conserved cysteine through the conserved F or W. Each record gives: V gene, D gene, J gene, clone size, CDR3 protein, CDR3 DNA. D genes are given only for firm matches. Part of the rows lack a size; the others show once, few, many or a class for expanded clones.

v_call: TRBV12-3/TRBV12-4
d_call: -
j_call: TRBJ1-1
clone_size: -
cdr3_aa: CASSSGPNTEAFF
cdr3_nt: TGTGCCAGCAGTTCTGGGCCGAACACTGAAGCTTTCTTT

v_call: TRBV6-5
d_call: TRBD2
j_call: TRBJ2-2
clone_size: -
cdr3_aa: CASSSPGLATGELFF
cdr3_nt: TGTGCCAGCAGTTCCCCGGGACTAGCAACCGGGGAGCTGTTTTTT

v_call: TRBV18
d_call: -
j_call: TRBJ1-1
clone_size: once
cdr3_aa: CASSPVPQGRTEAFF
cdr3_nt: TGTGCCAGCTCACCTGTTCCCCAGGGGCGAACTGAAGCTTTCTTT

v_call: TRBV6-1
d_call: -
j_call: TRBJ2-1
clone_size: -
cdr3_aa: CASSETVAGGTNEQFF
cdr3_nt: TGTGCCAGCAGTGAAACGGTAGCAGGGGGGACTAATGAGCAGTTCTTC

v_call: TRBV5-4
d_call: -
j_call: TRBJ2-1
clone_size: -
cdr3_aa: CASSYGDEQFF
cdr3_nt: TGTGCCAGCAGCTACGGGGATGAGCAGTTCTTC

v_call: TRBV19
d_call: -
j_call: TRBJ1-1
clone_size: -
cdr3_aa: CASSIMSARNTEAFF
cdr3_nt: TGTGCCAGTAGTATTATGTCCGCCAGGAACACTGAAGCTTTCTTT

v_call: TRBV11-2
d_call: TRBD2
j_call: TRBJ2-4
clone_size: -
cdr3_aa: CASSFRGVNIQYF
cdr3_nt: TGTGCCAGCAGCTTTCGGGGGGTTAACATTCAGTACTTC

v_call: TRBV3-1/TRBV3-2
d_call: TRBD2
j_call: TRBJ2-1
clone_size: -
cdr3_aa: CASSQVGGLAGNEQFF
cdr3_nt: TGTGCCAGCAGCCAAGTAGGCGGACTAGCGGGGAATGAGCAGTTCTTC

v_call: TRBV5-4
d_call: TRBD1
j_call: TRBJ1-6
clone_size: -
cdr3_aa: CASSTPDRGNSPLHF
cdr3_nt: TGTGCCAGCAGCACACCTGACAGGGGTAATTCACCCCTCCACTTT

v_call: TRBV19
d_call: -
j_call: TRBJ1-1
clone_size: -
cdr3_aa: CASSIVGAGTEAFF
cdr3_nt: TGTGCCAGTAGTATAGTAGGGGCGGGCACTGAAGCTTTCTTT

v_call: TRBV16
d_call: -
j_call: TRBJ1-3
clone_size: -
cdr3_aa: CASSQSPGNTIYF
cdr3_nt: TGTGCCAGCAGCCAATCACCCGGAAACACCATATATTTT

v_call: TRBV18
d_call: TRBD1
j_call: TRBJ1-6
clone_size: once
cdr3_aa: CASSTGGTGNSPLHF
cdr3_nt: TGTGCCAGCTCTACGGGTGGGACAGGAAATTCACCCCTCCACTTT

v_call: TRBV4-1
d_call: -
j_call: TRBJ2-7
clone_size: few
cdr3_aa: CASSQVSGTTSYEQYF
cdr3_nt: TGCGCCAGCAGCCAAGTCTCAGGGACGACGTCCTACGAGCAGTACTTC

v_call: TRBV28
d_call: -
j_call: TRBJ2-2
clone_size: -
cdr3_aa: CASASAGRTGELFF
cdr3_nt: TGTGCCAGCGCGTCGGCCGGAAGGACCGGGGAGCTGTTTTTT

v_call: TRBV19
d_call: -
j_call: TRBJ2-2
clone_size: -
cdr3_aa: CASSIPPGLTNTGELFF
cdr3_nt: TGTGCCAGTAGTATACCACCGGGACTCACGAACACCGGGGAGCTGTTTTTT

v_call: TRBV30
d_call: TRBD2
j_call: TRBJ2-5
clone_size: -
cdr3_aa: CAWRGTSGPQETQYF
cdr3_nt: TGTGCCTGGAGAGGGACTAGCGGGCCTCAAGAGACCCAGTACTTC

v_call: TRBV2
d_call: -
j_call: TRBJ2-1
clone_size: -
cdr3_aa: CASRVARNEQFF
cdr3_nt: TGTGCCAGCAGGGTCGCAAGGAATGAGCAGTTCTTC

v_call: TRBV5-1
d_call: -
j_call: TRBJ1-4
clone_size: -
cdr3_aa: CASSFVNPTNEKLFF
cdr3_nt: TGCGCCAGCAGCTTCGTAAACCCCACTAATGAAAAACTGTTTTTT

v_call: TRBV5-4
d_call: -
j_call: TRBJ1-2
clone_size: -
cdr3_aa: CASSLQDNYGYTF
cdr3_nt: TGTGCCAGCAGCTTGCAGGATAACTATGGCTACACCTTC

v_call: TRBV28
d_call: -
j_call: TRBJ1-4
clone_size: -
cdr3_aa: CASSSTPHRFWVNNEKLFF
cdr3_nt: TGTGCCAGCAGTTCCACCCCCCATCGGTTCTGGGTCAATAATGAAAAACTGTTTTTT

v_call: TRBV4-1
d_call: TRBD1
j_call: TRBJ2-7
clone_size: -
cdr3_aa: CASSPRGLSYEQYF
cdr3_nt: TGCGCCAGCAGCCCCAGGGGGCTATCCTACGAGCAGTACTTC

v_call: TRBV3-1/TRBV3-2
d_call: TRBD1
j_call: TRBJ1-6
clone_size: -
cdr3_aa: CASRQTGRGSPLHF
cdr3_nt: TGTGCCAGCAGACAGACAGGGAGGGGATCACCCCTCCACTTT

v_call: TRBV28
d_call: -
j_call: TRBJ2-7
clone_size: -
cdr3_aa: CASNAGRVTYEQYF
cdr3_nt: TGTGCCAGCAATGCCGGGCGTGTCACCTACGAGCAGTACTTC

v_call: TRBV25-1
d_call: TRBD2
j_call: TRBJ2-5
clone_size: -
cdr3_aa: CASSESSGGSQETQYF
cdr3_nt: TGTGCCAGCAGTGAAAGTAGCGGGGGGTCACAAGAGACCCAGTACTTC

v_call: TRBV11-1
d_call: TRBD2
j_call: TRBJ2-4
clone_size: -
cdr3_aa: CASSLGAGGGDIQYF
cdr3_nt: TGTGCCAGCAGCTTAGGCGCGGGGGGTGGGGACATTCAGTACTTC

v_call: TRBV2
d_call: TRBD2
j_call: TRBJ2-1
clone_size: -
cdr3_aa: CAMRIRSGENEQFF
cdr3_nt: TGTGCCATGCGAATACGTAGCGGGGAAAATGAGCAGTTCTTC

v_call: TRBV7-9
d_call: -
j_call: TRBJ1-2
clone_size: -
cdr3_aa: CASSPGSPYGYTF
cdr3_nt: TGTGCCAGCAGCCCCGGGAGTCCCTATGGCTACACCTTC

v_call: TRBV30
d_call: -
j_call: TRBJ1-2
clone_size: -
cdr3_aa: CAWSVSFGYGYTF
cdr3_nt: TGTGCCTGGAGTGTATCATTCGGCTATGGCTACACCTTC

v_call: TRBV11-2
d_call: -
j_call: TRBJ2-3
clone_size: few
cdr3_aa: CASSRDGGNTDTQYF
cdr3_nt: TGTGCCAGCAGTCGGGACGGGGGAAACACAGATACGCAGTATTTT

v_call: TRBV4-1
d_call: -
j_call: TRBJ1-5
clone_size: -
cdr3_aa: CASSQESQGYQPQHF
cdr3_nt: TGCGCCAGCAGCCAAGAGTCCCAGGGGTATCAGCCCCAGCATTTT

v_call: TRBV7-9
d_call: TRBD1
j_call: TRBJ2-7
clone_size: -
cdr3_aa: CASSSPGQGKKQYF
cdr3_nt: TGTGCCAGCAGCTCCCCGGGACAGGGAAAGAAGCAGTACTTC

v_call: TRBV6-5
d_call: -
j_call: TRBJ1-5
clone_size: -
cdr3_aa: CASTDQTGYQPQHF
cdr3_nt: TGTGCCAGCACCGATCAGACAGGCTATCAGCCCCAGCATTTT

v_call: TRBV5-4
d_call: -
j_call: TRBJ2-2
clone_size: -
cdr3_aa: CASSWGRAGPNTGELFF
cdr3_nt: TGTGCCAGCAGCTGGGGCCGGGCGGGCCCGAACACCGGGGAGCTGTTTTTT

v_call: TRBV11-3
d_call: -
j_call: TRBJ1-5
clone_size: -
cdr3_aa: CASSLGSNQPQHF
cdr3_nt: TGTGCCAGCAGCTTGGGTAGCAATCAGCCCCAGCATTTT

v_call: TRBV6-5
d_call: TRBD2
j_call: TRBJ2-7
clone_size: few
cdr3_aa: CASSYSSGGSYEQYF
cdr3_nt: TGTGCCAGCAGTTACTCTAGCGGGGGTTCCTACGAGCAGTACTTC

v_call: TRBV5-1
d_call: -
j_call: TRBJ2-1
clone_size: once
cdr3_aa: CASSLVGVVDEQFF
cdr3_nt: TGCGCCAGCAGCTTGGTGGGGGTGGTCGATGAGCAGTTCTTC

v_call: TRBV11-3
d_call: -
j_call: TRBJ2-1
clone_size: once
cdr3_aa: CASSSVGQSSYNEQFF
cdr3_nt: TGTGCCAGCAGCTCCGTAGGGCAAAGCTCCTACAATGAGCAGTTCTTC

v_call: TRBV28
d_call: -
j_call: TRBJ2-7
clone_size: -
cdr3_aa: CASSSPQGSEQYF
cdr3_nt: TGTGCCAGCAGTTCCCCGCAGGGGTCCGAGCAGTACTTC

v_call: TRBV19
d_call: -
j_call: TRBJ1-5
clone_size: -
cdr3_aa: CASSIYWGYNQPQHF
cdr3_nt: TGTGCCAGTAGTATCTATTGGGGATACAATCAGCCCCAGCATTTT

v_call: TRBV6-2/TRBV6-3
d_call: -
j_call: TRBJ1-1
clone_size: -
cdr3_aa: CASSYQGRADTEAFF
cdr3_nt: TGTGCCAGCAGTTACCAGGGGCGCGCGGACACTGAAGCTTTCTTT

v_call: TRBV29-1
d_call: -
j_call: TRBJ1-1
clone_size: -
cdr3_aa: CSVVSTRGMNTEAFF
cdr3_nt: TGCAGCGTTGTCTCAACCAGGGGTATGAACACTGAAGCTTTCTTT

v_call: TRBV3-1/TRBV3-2
d_call: -
j_call: TRBJ1-4
clone_size: -
cdr3_aa: CASSPPLGTLSNEKLFF
cdr3_nt: TGTGCCAGCAGCCCCCCACTGGGGACTCTAAGCAATGAAAAACTGTTTTTT

v_call: TRBV11-2
d_call: -
j_call: TRBJ2-1
clone_size: -
cdr3_aa: CASSPLSYYNEQFF
cdr3_nt: TGTGCCAGCAGCCCACTTTCCTATTACAATGAGCAGTTCTTC

v_call: TRBV10-2
d_call: -
j_call: TRBJ2-5
clone_size: -
cdr3_aa: CASSDSTRVAQYF
cdr3_nt: TGCGCCAGCAGTGACTCGACTAGGGTGGCCCAGTACTTC

v_call: TRBV30
d_call: -
j_call: TRBJ2-3
clone_size: -
cdr3_aa: CAYTLGTDTQYF
cdr3_nt: TGTGCCTACACGCTAGGCACAGATACGCAGTATTTT

v_call: TRBV7-2
d_call: TRBD1
j_call: TRBJ2-7
clone_size: -
cdr3_aa: CASSPGTDYEQYF
cdr3_nt: TGTGCCAGCAGCCCCGGGACAGACTACGAGCAGTACTTC

v_call: TRBV15
d_call: TRBD1
j_call: TRBJ1-3
clone_size: -
cdr3_aa: CATSRTGSSGNTIYF
cdr3_nt: TGTGCCACCAGCAGGACAGGGAGCTCTGGAAACACCATATATTTT

v_call: TRBV20-1
d_call: -
j_call: TRBJ1-2
clone_size: -
cdr3_aa: CSASSPGPILSTYGYTF
cdr3_nt: TGCAGTGCTAGTAGTCCGGGGCCTATACTTTCCACCTATGGCTACACCTTC

v_call: TRBV7-2
d_call: TRBD2
j_call: TRBJ2-1
clone_size: -
cdr3_aa: CASSSSSGGAHEQFF
cdr3_nt: TGTGCCAGCAGCTCTTCTAGCGGGGGGGCACATGAGCAGTTCTTC

v_call: TRBV11-3
d_call: TRBD1
j_call: TRBJ1-3
clone_size: -
cdr3_aa: CASSSGTASSGNTIYF
cdr3_nt: TGTGCCAGCAGCTCGGGGACAGCGAGCTCTGGAAACACCATATATTTT

v_call: TRBV4-3
d_call: -
j_call: TRBJ2-1
clone_size: few
cdr3_aa: CASSQYRAFEQFF
cdr3_nt: TGCGCCAGCAGCCAATACAGGGCATTTGAGCAGTTCTTC

v_call: TRBV7-9
d_call: -
j_call: TRBJ2-3
clone_size: -
cdr3_aa: CASSPRMEPNTQYF
cdr3_nt: TGTGCCAGCAGCCCCCGGATGGAACCAAATACGCAGTATTTT

v_call: TRBV5-1
d_call: TRBD2
j_call: TRBJ2-1
clone_size: -
cdr3_aa: CASSAGLALNEQFF
cdr3_nt: TGCGCCAGCAGCGCGGGACTAGCATTGAATGAGCAGTTCTTC

v_call: TRBV2
d_call: TRBD2
j_call: TRBJ2-5
clone_size: -
cdr3_aa: CASSRGGGARETQYF
cdr3_nt: TGTGCCAGCAGTAGGGGCGGGGGGGCCCGTGAGACCCAGTACTTC